This T cell receptor (beta chain) was identified during a study of blood T cells in healthy people across ages. This clonotype was picked up one time. V shed 7 bases and J shed 3 bases, with 21 bases lying between them. Germline V lookup: CDR1 ENHRY, CDR2 SYGVKD. This CDR3 has 16 residues. Alongside a J-beta primer mix, a sample-barcoded 5' primer served in a second PCR lasting roughly 7 to 12 cycles. TCRdb re-called the 5' RACE reads with MiXCR, one entry per CDR3 protein. The table records fewer than 750,000 distinct CDR3 sequences, 45% to 55% of them present only once. The receptor comes from an elderly man in good health. This chain connects TRBV10-3 to TRBJ1-2, with D unresolved. Input material: blood. DNA for the CDR3: TGTGCCATCAATAATATCTCGGCCGCCGGGGACTATGGCTACACCTTC. Residues: CAINNISAAGDYGYTF.